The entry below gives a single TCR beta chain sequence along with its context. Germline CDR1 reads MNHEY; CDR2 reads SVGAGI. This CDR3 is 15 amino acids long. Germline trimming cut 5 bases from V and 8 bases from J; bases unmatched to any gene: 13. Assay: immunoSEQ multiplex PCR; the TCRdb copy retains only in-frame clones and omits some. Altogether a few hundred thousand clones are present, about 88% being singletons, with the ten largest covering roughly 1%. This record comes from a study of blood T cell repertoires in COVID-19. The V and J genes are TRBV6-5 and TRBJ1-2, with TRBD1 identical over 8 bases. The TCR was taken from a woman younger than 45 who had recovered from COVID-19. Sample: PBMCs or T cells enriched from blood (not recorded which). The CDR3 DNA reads TGTGCCAGCAGTCCTACTAGACAGGGGACGCACGGCTACACCTTC. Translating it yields CASSPTRQGTHGYTF.